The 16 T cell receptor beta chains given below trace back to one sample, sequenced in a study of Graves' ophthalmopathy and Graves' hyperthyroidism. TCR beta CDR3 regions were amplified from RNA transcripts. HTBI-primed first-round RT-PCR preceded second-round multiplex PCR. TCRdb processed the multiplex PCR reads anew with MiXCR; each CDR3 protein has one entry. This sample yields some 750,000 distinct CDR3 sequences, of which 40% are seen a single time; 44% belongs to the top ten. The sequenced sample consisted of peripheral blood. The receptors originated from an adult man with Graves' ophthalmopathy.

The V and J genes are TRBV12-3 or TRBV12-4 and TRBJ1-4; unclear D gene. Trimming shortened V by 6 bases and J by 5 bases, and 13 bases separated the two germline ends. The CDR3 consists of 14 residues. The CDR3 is CASRPRANNEKLFF. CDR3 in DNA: TGTGCCAGCAGGCCTCGGGCTAACAATGAAAAACTGTTTTTT.

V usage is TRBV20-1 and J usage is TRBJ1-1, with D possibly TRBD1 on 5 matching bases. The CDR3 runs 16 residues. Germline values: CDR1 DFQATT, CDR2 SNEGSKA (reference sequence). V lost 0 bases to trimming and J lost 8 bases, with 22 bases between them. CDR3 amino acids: CSARDLGLFPRTEAFF. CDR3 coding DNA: TGCAGTGCTAGAGATTTGGGTTTGTTTCCGAGGACAGAAGCTTTCTTT.

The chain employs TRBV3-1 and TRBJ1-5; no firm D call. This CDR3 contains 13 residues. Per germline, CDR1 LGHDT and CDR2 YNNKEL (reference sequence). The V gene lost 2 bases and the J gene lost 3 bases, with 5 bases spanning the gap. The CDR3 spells CASSQLHNQPQHF. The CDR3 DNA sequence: TGTGCCAGCAGCCAATTGCACAATCAGCCCCAGCATTTT.

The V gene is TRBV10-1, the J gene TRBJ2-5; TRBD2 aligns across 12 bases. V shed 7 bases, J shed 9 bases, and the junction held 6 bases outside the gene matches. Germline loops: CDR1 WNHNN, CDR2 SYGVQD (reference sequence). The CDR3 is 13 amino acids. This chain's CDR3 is CASKGLAGPAQYF. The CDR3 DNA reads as TGCGCCAGCAAGGGACTAGCGGGTCCGGCCCAGTACTTC.

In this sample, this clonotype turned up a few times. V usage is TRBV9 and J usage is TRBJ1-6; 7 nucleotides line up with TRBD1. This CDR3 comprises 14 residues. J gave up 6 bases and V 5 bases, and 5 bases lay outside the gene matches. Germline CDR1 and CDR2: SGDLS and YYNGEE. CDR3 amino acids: CASSDRQGNSPLHF. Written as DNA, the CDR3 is TGTGCCAGCAGTGACCGACAGGGTAATTCACCCCTCCACTTT.

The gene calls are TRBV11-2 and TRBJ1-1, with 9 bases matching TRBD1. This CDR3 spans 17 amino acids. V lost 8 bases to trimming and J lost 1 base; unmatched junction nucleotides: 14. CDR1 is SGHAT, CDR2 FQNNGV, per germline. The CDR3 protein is CASSPRDRVLGNTEAFF. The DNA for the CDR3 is TGTGCCAGCTCACCACGGGACAGGGTTCTTGGGAACACTGAAGCTTTCTTT.

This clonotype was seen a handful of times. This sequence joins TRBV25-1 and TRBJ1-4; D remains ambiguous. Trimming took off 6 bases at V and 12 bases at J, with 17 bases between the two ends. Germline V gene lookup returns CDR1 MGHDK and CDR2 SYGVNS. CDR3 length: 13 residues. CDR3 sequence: CASSPGGLEELFF. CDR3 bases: TGTGCCAGCAGCCCCGGAGGACTGGAAGAACTGTTTTTT.

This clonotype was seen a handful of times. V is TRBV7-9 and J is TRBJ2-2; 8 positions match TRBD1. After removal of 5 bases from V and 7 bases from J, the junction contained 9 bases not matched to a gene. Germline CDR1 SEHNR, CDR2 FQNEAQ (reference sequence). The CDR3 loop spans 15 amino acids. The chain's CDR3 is CASSLMTGENGELFF. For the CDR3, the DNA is TGTGCCAGCAGCCTTATGACAGGGGAGAACGGGGAGCTGTTTTTT.

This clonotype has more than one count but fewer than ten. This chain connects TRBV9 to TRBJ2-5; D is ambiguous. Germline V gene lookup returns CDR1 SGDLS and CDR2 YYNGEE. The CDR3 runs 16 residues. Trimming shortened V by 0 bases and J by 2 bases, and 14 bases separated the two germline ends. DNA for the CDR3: TGTGCCAGCAGCGTAGGGGTTGGGCAGGCACAAGAGACCCAGTACTTC. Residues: CASSVGVGQAQETQYF.

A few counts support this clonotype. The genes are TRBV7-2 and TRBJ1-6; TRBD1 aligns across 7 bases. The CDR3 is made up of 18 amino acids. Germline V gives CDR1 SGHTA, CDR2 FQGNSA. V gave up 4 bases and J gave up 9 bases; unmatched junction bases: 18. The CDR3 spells CASSSSEPLGQLFSPLHF. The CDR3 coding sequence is TGTGCCAGCAGCTCCTCCGAGCCTTTGGGACAGCTTTTTTCACCCCTCCACTTT.

The DNA for the CDR3 is TGTGCCAGCAGCTCGGGAGGACAGGGGCCTTTGGGCACTGAAGCTTTCTTT. It specifies CASSSGGQGPLGTEAFF. The gene calls are TRBV7-9 and TRBJ1-1; 9 nucleotides agree with TRBD1. The germline gives CDR1 SEHNR, CDR2 FQNEAQ (reference sequence). The CDR3 covers 17 residues. V shed 4 bases, J shed 4 bases, and the junction held 13 bases outside the gene matches.

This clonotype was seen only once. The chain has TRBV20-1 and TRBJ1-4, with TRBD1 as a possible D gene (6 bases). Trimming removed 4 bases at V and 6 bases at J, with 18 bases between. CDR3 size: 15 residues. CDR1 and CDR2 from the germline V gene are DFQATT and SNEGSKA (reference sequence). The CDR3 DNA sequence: TGCAGTGCTAATTCCGGGGGGGGCTCGCATGAAAAACTGTTTTTT. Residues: CSANSGGGSHEKLFF.

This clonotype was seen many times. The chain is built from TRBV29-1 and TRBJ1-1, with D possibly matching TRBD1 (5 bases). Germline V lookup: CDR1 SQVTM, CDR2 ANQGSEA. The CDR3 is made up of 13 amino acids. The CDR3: CAMRAGWNTEAFF. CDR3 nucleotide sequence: TGCGCGATGAGGGCAGGGTGGAACACTGAAGCTTTCTTT.

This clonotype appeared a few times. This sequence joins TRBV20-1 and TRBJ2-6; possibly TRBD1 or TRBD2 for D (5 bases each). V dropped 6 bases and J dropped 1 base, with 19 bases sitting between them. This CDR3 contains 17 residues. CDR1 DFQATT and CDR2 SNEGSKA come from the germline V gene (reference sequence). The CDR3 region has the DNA TGCAGTGCAGTAGACGGGACGGAGCCGTCTGGGGCCAACGTCCTGACTTTC. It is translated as CSAVDGTEPSGANVLTF.

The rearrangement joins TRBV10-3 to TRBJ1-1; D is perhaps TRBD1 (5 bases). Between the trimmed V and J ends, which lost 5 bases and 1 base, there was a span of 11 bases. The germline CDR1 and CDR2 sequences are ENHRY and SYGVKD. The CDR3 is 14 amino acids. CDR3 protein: CAISIRGQNTEAFF. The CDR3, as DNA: TGTGCCATCAGTATCCGTGGACAGAACACTGAAGCTTTCTTT.

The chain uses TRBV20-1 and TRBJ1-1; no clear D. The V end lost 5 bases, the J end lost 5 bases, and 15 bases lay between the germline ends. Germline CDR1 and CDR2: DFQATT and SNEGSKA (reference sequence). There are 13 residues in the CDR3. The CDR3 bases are TGCAGTGCTCTTCTTCCCGGACGGACTGAAGCTTTCTTT. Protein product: CSALLPGRTEAFF.